This note documents a single T cell receptor beta chain sequence. Per the germline V gene, CDR1 is MNHEY and CDR2 is SMNVEV (reference sequence). The ends were cut back, 8 bases at V and 7 bases at J, with 9 bases in the middle. This CDR3 has 11 amino acids. The sample comes from a study of memory CD8 T cells in hepatitis C reinfection. Profiling relied on immunoSEQ multiplex PCR, and the TCRdb table lists in-frame clones only, not all of them. The sample lists approximately 49,000 clones, roughly 89% occurring once. Specified time point: late/post reinfection, 12 to 24 weeks after detection. No in vitro expansion preceded TCR sequencing of the sorted cells.

The clonotype originates from a man younger than 30 with hepatitis C virus infection. The chain joins TRBV27 to TRBJ2-1, with a possible D match to TRBD1 (6 bases). Sequencing was done on a sample of naive CD8+ T cells sorted from blood. Written as DNA, the CDR3 is TGTGCCAGCTCCAGGGGAAATGAGCAGTTCTTC. Amino acid sequence: CASSRGNEQFF.